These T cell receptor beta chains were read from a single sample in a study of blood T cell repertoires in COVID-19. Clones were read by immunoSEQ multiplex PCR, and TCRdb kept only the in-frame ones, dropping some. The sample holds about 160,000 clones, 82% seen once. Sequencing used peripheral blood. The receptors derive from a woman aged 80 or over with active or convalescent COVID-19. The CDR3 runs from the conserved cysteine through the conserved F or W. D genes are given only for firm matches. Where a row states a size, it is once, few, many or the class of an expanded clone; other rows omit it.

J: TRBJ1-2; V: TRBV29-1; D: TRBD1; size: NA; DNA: TGCAGCGCGGTAGACACAGGGGTCCATGGCTACACCTTC; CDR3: CSAVDTGVHGYTF
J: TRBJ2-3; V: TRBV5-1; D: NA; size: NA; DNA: TGCGCCAGCAGCTTGGTAGTAGCGGTCACAGATACGCAGTATTTT; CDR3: CASSLVVAVTDTQYF
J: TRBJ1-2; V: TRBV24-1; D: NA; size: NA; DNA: TGTGCCACCAGTGACAACCCAGGGGTAGGCGGCTACACCTTC; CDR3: CATSDNPGVGGYTF
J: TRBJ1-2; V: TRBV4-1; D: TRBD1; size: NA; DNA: TGCGCCAGCAGCCCGACCCCAGGGGGCGACTATGGCTACACCTTC; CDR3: CASSPTPGGDYGYTF
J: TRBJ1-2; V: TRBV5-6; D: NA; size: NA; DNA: TGTGCCAGCAGTTCCGGTTGGGGCTACACCTTC; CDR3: CASSSGWGYTF
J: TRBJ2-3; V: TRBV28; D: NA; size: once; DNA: TGTGCCAGCAGTCCGCTAGCGCTTAGGGGCACAGATACGCAGTATTTT; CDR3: CASSPLALRGTDTQYF
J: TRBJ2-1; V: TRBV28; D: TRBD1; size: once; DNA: TGTGCCAGCTTGGGACAGATGTCTAATGAGCAGTTCTTC; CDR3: CASLGQMSNEQFF
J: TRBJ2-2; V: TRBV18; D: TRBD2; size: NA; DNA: TGTGCCAGCTCACCGACGACTAGCGGCGGCGGGGAGCTGTTTTTT; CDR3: CASSPTTSGGGELFF
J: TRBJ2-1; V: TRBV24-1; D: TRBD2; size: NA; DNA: TGTGCCACCAGTGAGGATAGCGGGATGTCCTACAATGAGCAGTTCTTC; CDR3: CATSEDSGMSYNEQFF
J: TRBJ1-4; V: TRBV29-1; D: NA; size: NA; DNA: TGCAGCGTACTGGACAGTCCGCTAAGTGAAAAACTGTTTTTT; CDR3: CSVLDSPLSEKLFF
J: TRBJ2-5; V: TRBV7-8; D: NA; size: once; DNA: TGTGCCAGCAGCTTGGATGGCGGGGAGACCCAGTACTTC; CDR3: CASSLDGGETQYF
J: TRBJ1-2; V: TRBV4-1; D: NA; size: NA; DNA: TGCGCCAGCAGCCAAATCGGGAGAGAAGTCTATGGCTACACCTTC; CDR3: CASSQIGREVYGYTF
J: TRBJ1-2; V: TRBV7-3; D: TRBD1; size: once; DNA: TGTGCCAGCAGCCTAGGGGGCCAATACACCTTC; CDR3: CASSLGGQYTF
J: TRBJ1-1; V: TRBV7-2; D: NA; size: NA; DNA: TGTGCCAGCAGCTTAGGAGAGGTCGGGAACACTGAAGCTTTCTTT; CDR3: CASSLGEVGNTEAFF
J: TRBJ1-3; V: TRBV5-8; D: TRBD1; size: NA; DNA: TGTGCCAGCAGCTTGACCGGGACAGGGGGCAACTCTGGAAACACCATATATTTT; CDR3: CASSLTGTGGNSGNTIYF
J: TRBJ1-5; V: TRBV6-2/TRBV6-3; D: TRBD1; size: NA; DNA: TGTGCCAGCAGTTGGAGTCTACCGGGACAGGGGGCGAGGGGAAAGTATCAGCCCCAGCATTTT; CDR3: CASSWSLPGQGARGKYQPQHF
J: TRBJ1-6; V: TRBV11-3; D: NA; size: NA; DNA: TGTGCCAGCAGGCACCCGACAGGAATTAATTCACCCCTCCACTTT; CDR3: CASRHPTGINSPLHF
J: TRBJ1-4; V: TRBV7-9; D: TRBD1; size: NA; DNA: TGTGCCAGCAGCTTAGGGGACAGTAGGTACGAAAAACTGTTTTTT; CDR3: CASSLGDSRYEKLFF
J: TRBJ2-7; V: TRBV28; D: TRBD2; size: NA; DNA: TGTGCCAGCCGGACTAGCGGGGCAACCTACGAGCAGTACTTC; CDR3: CASRTSGATYEQYF
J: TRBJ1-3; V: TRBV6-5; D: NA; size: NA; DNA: TGTGCCAGCACACGGACAGCCTCTGGAAACACCATATATTTT; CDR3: CASTRTASGNTIYF
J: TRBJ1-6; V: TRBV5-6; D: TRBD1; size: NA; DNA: TGTGCCAGCAGCTTTTTCAGGGGGAGTAATTCACCCCTCCACTTT; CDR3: CASSFFRGSNSPLHF
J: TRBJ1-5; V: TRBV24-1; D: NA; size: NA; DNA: TGTGCCACCAGTGAGGAGGCGGGTGGGCCCCAGCATTTT; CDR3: CATSEEAGGPQHF
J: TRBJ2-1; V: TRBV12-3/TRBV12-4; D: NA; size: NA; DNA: TGTGCCAGCAGTCCCCGGGACACCCAGCAGTTCTTC; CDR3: CASSPRDTQQFF
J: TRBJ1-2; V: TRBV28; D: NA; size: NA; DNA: TGTGCCAGCAGTTTAGCCGGGAACTATGGCTACACCTTC; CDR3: CASSLAGNYGYTF
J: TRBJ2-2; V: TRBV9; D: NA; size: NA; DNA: TGTGCCAGCAGCGTACGGTCCAGCGGGACATTGGCAACCGGGGAGCTGTTTTTT; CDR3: CASSVRSSGTLATGELFF
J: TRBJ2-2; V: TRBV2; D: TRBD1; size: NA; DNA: TGTGCCAGCAGACATGACCTCGGACAGGGGGAAAGAGGCAGCACCGGGGAGCTGTTTTTT; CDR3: CASRHDLGQGERGSTGELFF
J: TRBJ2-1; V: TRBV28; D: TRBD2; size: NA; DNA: TGTGCCAGCAGTTCTACTAGCGTACTTGCCCAGTTCTTC; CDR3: CASSSTSVLAQFF
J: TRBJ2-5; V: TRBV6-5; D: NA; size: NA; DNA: TGTGCCAGCAGTATCAGGGTACAGGAGACCCAGTACTTC; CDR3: CASSIRVQETQYF
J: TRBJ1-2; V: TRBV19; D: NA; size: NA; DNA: TGTGCCAGTAGTATAGATCGGGGGAACTATGGCTACACCTTC; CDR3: CASSIDRGNYGYTF
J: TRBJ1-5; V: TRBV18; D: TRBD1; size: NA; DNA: TGTGCCAGCTCTACCAGCGACAGGGGGCTAGGTCAGCCCCAGCATTTT; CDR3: CASSTSDRGLGQPQHF
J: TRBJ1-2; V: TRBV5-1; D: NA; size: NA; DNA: TGCGCCAGCAGCCCAACGACACATAACTATGGCTACACCTTC; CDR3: CASSPTTHNYGYTF
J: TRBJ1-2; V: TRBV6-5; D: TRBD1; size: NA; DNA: TGTGCCAGCAGAAGCATGGACAGGGGGCAATATGGCTACACCTTC; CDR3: CASRSMDRGQYGYTF
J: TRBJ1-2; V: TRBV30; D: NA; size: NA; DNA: TGTGCCTGGAGTGCCACCCCGCCCTGGGAGGGCTACACCTTC; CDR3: CAWSATPPWEGYTF
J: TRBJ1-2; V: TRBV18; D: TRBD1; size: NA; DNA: TGTGCCAGCTCACCACCGTCTACAGGGGTTCGTGGCTACACCTTC; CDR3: CASSPPSTGVRGYTF
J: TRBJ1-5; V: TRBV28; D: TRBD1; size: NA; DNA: TGTGCCAGCAGTCGGACAGGCGTCTCCTCTTCCAATCAGCCCCAGCATTTT; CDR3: CASSRTGVSSSNQPQHF
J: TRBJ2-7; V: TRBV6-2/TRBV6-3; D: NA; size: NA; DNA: TGTGCCAGCAGTTATCCGGGGCTGCGGGGATCCTACGAGCAGTACTTC; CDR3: CASSYPGLRGSYEQYF
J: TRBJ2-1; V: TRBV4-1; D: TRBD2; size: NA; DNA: TGCGCCAGCGGCGAACCGGGACTAGCGGGAGGTAATGAGCAGTTCTTC; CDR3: CASGEPGLAGGNEQFF
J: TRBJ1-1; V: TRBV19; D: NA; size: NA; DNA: TGTGCCAGTAGTACCAGGGGTCGAGCTGAAGCTTTCTTT; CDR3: CASSTRGRAEAFF
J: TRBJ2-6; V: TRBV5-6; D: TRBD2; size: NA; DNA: TGTGCCAGCAGCCTAGGGCTAGCGGGAGGGGGTGGGGCCAACGTCCTGACTTTC; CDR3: CASSLGLAGGGGANVLTF
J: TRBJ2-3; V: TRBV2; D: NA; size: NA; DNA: TGTGCCAGCAGTGAAGCGCTTCCGGGCGGGCACACAGATACGCAGTATTTT; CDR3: CASSEALPGGHTDTQYF
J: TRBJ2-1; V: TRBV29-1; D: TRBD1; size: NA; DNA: TGCAGCGTTGGCACAGGGGGCTCCTACAATGAGCAGTTCTTC; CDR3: CSVGTGGSYNEQFF
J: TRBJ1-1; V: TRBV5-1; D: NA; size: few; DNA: TGCGCCAGCAGCTTGGAACCCGCTTTTGAGGGCGGTGAAGCTTTCTTT; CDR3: CASSLEPAFEGGEAFF
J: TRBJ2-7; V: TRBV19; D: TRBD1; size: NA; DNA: TGTGCCAGTAGTCCCTGGGACAGCTCCTACGAGCAGTACTTC; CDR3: CASSPWDSSYEQYF
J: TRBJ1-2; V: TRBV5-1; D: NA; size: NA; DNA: TGCGCCAGCAGCGCAGGGAACTATGGCTACACCTTC; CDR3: CASSAGNYGYTF
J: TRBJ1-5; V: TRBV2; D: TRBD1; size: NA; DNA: TGTGCCAGCAGTTCCGGGACAGGGGCCGAACTAAGCAATCAGCCCCAGCATTTT; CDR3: CASSSGTGAELSNQPQHF
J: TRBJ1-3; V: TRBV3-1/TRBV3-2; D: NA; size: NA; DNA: TGTGCCAGCAGTTACAGAAACACCATATATTTT; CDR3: CASSYRNTIYF